This paragraph reports one T cell receptor beta chain. Its antigen is unidentified. At one end the junction does not follow the germline gene, possibly because of a read error. The data originate from a study of radiation and T cells in renal cell carcinoma. Overall study findings and caveats: In nephrectomy-only tumors, top 100 clonotypes averaged approximately 40%, versus approximately 54% irradiated.

Clones were read by immunoSEQ multiplex PCR, and TCRdb kept only the in-frame ones, dropping some. In the table there are over 9,000 clones, about two thirds of which are singletons. The CDR3 has 11 residues. Germline-derived CDR1 and CDR2 are GTSNPN and SVGIG (reference sequence). The treatment here: treatment-naive control, cytoreductive nephrectomy. Controls were unirradiated tumors from treatment-naive cytoreductive nephrectomy patients. This specimen was tumor tissue, taken from a patient whose treatment was nephrectomy without radiotherapy. The chain employs TRBV30 and TRBJ2-7, with 10 bases identical to TRBD1. This clonotype was sampled from a man aged 55 to 70 with renal cell carcinoma. The CDR3 protein is CAWEDGTGVQF. CDR3 nucleotide sequence: TGTGCCTGGGAAGACGGGACAGGGGTGCAATTC.